The 13 T cell receptor beta chains presented below share a single source sample, sequenced in a study of metastatic and nonmetastatic thyroid tumors. TCRdb redid the clone calls on the PCR reads using MiXCR. The profile shows 21,000 or so clones, under 25% of them singletons. Thyroid surgery was preceded by no treatment in any patient. Source material: tumor tissue. The receptors were sampled from a female donor with papillary thyroid cancer or a benign thyroid nodule (not recorded which). Some clones in this sample may be carry-over from other donors' samples.

This clone occurred once. The V and J genes are TRBV18 and TRBJ1-5; D is unclear. The CDR3 is 14 amino acids. V was trimmed by 2 bases and J by 6 bases, leaving 11 bases between them. Germline V gene data show CDR1 as KGHSH and CDR2 as LQKENI. The CDR3 coding sequence is TGTGCCAGCTCACCAGAAGGATGGGTTCAGCCCCAGCATTTT. Translating gives CASSPEGWVQPQHF.

V is TRBV5-1 and J is TRBJ2-1, with 8 bases aligning to TRBD2. J lost 9 bases, V lost 0 bases, and 8 bases had no gene match. The CDR3 sequence is 15 residues long. CDR1 is SGHRS and CDR2 is YFSETQ in the germline V gene. CDR3 residues: CASSLGGLEPGEQFF. The CDR3 coding sequence is TGCGCCAGCAGCTTGGGGGGACTAGAGCCCGGTGAGCAGTTCTTC. Together with reference TRBV5-1 and TRBJ2-1, the CDR3 gives the full variable domain: KAGVTQTPRYLIKTRGQQVTLSCSPISGHRSVSWYQQTPGQGLQFLFEYFSETQRNKGNFPGRFSGRQFSNSRSEMNVSTLELGDSALYLCASSLGGLEPGEQFFGPGTRLTVL.

This clone was seen a handful of times. The same CDR3 also results from other DNA sequences found in this sample. V is TRBV7-2 and J is TRBJ2-1; D not certain. This CDR3 is built from 16 residues. The V and J ends lost 3 bases and 6 bases respectively, with 18 bases between them. Germline assignment: CDR1 SGHTA and CDR2 FQGNSA. The CDR3 DNA reads TGTGCCAGCAGCTTGGCACTTGGCTCCCCCCCCAATGAGCAGTTCTTC. It encodes CASSLALGSPPNEQFF.

In regard to this clone: This may be a read error, as it is one base from a much larger clone. The rearrangement uses TRBV6-1 and TRBJ2-1; possible D gene TRBD1, 7 bases. Germline values: CDR1 MNHNS, CDR2 SASEGT. The CDR3 totals 15 residues. The CDR3 loop reads CASSPRGPRDNEQLF. The CDR3 DNA is TGTGCCAGCAGCCCGAGGGGGCCGCGGGACAATGAGCAGCTCTTC.

This clone has a count of ten or more. The chain carries TRBV5-1 and TRBJ1-4; 10 bases map to TRBD1. V lost 4 bases, J lost 2 bases, and 5 bases stayed unmatched. Germline loops: CDR1 SGHRS, CDR2 YFSETQ. The CDR3 runs to 16 residues. DNA of the CDR3: TGCGCCAGCAGCAAAGGACAGGGGGGGACTAATGAAAAACTGTTTTTT. This gives the protein CASSKGQGGTNEKLFF.

This clone was counted between two and nine times. The CDR3 is CASSFDLSYEQYF. CDR3 nucleotides: TGTGCCAGCAGTTTCGACTTATCCTACGAGCAGTACTTC. J is TRBJ2-7 and V is TRBV12-3 or TRBV12-4; no clear D. The CDR3 is made up of 13 amino acids. V was pared by 3 bases and J by 1 base, with 7 bases between.

By frequency in the sample, this clone is medium-sized. V usage is TRBV4-3 and J usage is TRBJ2-7, with TRBD1 identical over 9 bases. Germline V gene sequence: CDR1 LGHNA, CDR2 YSLEER. The CDR3 totals 16 residues. J gave up 2 bases and V 4 bases, and 9 bases lay outside the gene matches. CDR3 region: CASSRPGTGTPYEQYF. The CDR3 bases are TGCGCCAGCAGCCGCCCAGGGACAGGGACACCCTACGAGCAGTACTTC.

The J gene is TRBJ2-2, the V gene TRBV4-2, with D maybe TRBD2 (6 bases). Germline lookup yields CDR1 LGHNA and CDR2 YNFKEQ. Trimming took 3 bases from V and 0 from J, leaving 8 bases between them. The length of the CDR3 is 15 residues. CDR3: CASSHPGANTGELFF. CDR3 in DNA: TGTGCCAGCAGCCATCCGGGAGCGAACACCGGGGAGCTGTTTTTT.

This clone showed up many times. The rearrangement uses TRBV5-6 and TRBJ1-3; D remains unclear. V lost 0 bases and J lost 3, with 16 bases in between. Germline assignment: CDR1 SGHDT and CDR2 YYEEEE. The CDR3 contains 17 residues. CDR3 in amino acids: CASSLGELRLSGNTIYF. CDR3 nucleotides: TGTGCCAGCAGCTTGGGGGAATTGAGATTGAGTGGAAACACCATATATTTT.

About this clone: This specimen includes other DNA sequences encoding the same CDR3. This chain connects TRBV6-1 to TRBJ2-7; 7 positions agree with TRBD1. The CDR3 loop spans 13 amino acids. Germline loops: CDR1 MNHNS, CDR2 SASEGT. J was trimmed by 4 bases and V by 4 bases; bases with no gene match: 4. CDR3 amino acids: CASSAGTAYEQYF. The CDR3 nucleotides read TGTGCCAGCAGTGCCGGGACAGCATACGAGCAGTACTTC.

This clone has ten or more counts. CDR3 sequence: CASSLVGDEQFF. The CDR3 DNA follows: TGTGCCAGCAGCTTGGTCGGGGATGAGCAGTTCTTC. This rearrangement joins TRBV5-6 to TRBJ2-1; weak D call: TRBD2 (5 bases). Trimming stripped 0 bases from V and 8 bases from J, with 6 bases between. Germline loops: CDR1 SGHDT, CDR2 YYEEEE. The CDR3 is 12 amino acids.

This clone has a count of ten or more. The chain links TRBV7-3 to TRBJ2-5, with D possibly matching TRBD1 (5 bases). Trimming shortened V by 5 bases and J by 5 bases, and 12 bases separated the two germline ends. The CDR3 extends over 13 amino acids. The germline V gene has CDR1 SGHTA and CDR2 FQGTGA. CDR3 bases: TGTGCCAGCAGCCAGGGTTCCAAGGAGACCCAGTACTTC. This translates into CASSQGSKETQYF. The entire variable domain, with the rest obtained from reference TRBV7-3 and TRBJ2-5, is as follows: GAGVSQTPSNKVTEKGKYVELRCDPISGHTALYWYRQSLGQGPEFLIYFQGTGAADDSGLPNDRFFAVRPEGSVSTLKIQRTERGDSAVYLCASSQGSKETQYFGPGTRLLVL.

This clone was found many times. A much more abundant neighbour one base away suggests this may be a read error. Other DNA sequences within the sample encode an identical CDR3. V usage is TRBV12-3 or TRBV12-4 and J usage is TRBJ1-2; D not resolved. The length of the CDR3 is 13 residues. CDR3 in DNA: TGCGCCAGCAGCCCGGACGAGACCTATGGCTACACCTTC. It encodes CASSPDETYGYTF.